The present T cell receptor beta chain was sequenced within a study of blood T cell repertoires in COVID-19. Overall study: Sources were T cells, B-cell-depleted T cells, or PBMCs; the material itself was cDNA or gDNA.

This clone was detected only a few times. TCRdb keeps only in-frame clones here, not all; method: immunoSEQ multiplex PCR. The sample lists around 68,000 clones; about nine tenths were seen once. What was sequenced was peripheral blood. The receptor's source is a man aged 50 to 60 with active COVID-19.

The CDR3 nucleotides read TGTGCCACCAGTGAGGGGGGGGGCCATACGCAGTATTTT. It yields the protein CATSEGGGHTQYF. This rearrangement joins TRBV24-1 to TRBJ2-3, with a tentative D call TRBD2 (7 bases). The germline gives CDR1 KGHDR, CDR2 SFDVKD. V shed 4 bases and J shed 7 bases, with 11 bases lying between them. The CDR3 is made up of 13 amino acids.